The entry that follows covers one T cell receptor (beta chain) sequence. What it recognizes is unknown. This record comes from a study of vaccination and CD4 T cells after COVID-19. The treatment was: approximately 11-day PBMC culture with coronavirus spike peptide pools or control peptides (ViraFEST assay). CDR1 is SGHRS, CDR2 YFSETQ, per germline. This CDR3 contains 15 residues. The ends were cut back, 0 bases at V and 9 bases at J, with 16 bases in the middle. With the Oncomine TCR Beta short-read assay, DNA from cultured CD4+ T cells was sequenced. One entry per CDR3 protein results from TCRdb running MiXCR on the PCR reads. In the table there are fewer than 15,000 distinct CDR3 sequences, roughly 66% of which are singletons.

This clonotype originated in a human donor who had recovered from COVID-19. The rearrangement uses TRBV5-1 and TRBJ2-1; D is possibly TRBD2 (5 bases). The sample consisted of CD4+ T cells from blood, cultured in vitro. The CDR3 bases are TGCGCCAGCAGCTTGGGACTACCTGACGTTGGTGAGCAGTTCTTC. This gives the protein CASSLGLPDVGEQFF. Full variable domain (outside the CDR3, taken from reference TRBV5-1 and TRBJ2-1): KAGVTQTPRYLIKTRGQQVTLSCSPISGHRSVSWYQQTPGQGLQFLFEYFSETQRNKGNFPGRFSGRQFSNSRSEMNVSTLELGDSALYLCASSLGLPDVGEQFFGPGTRLTVL.